This entry is about one T cell receptor beta chain. TCRdb re-called the 5' RACE reads and gives one entry per CDR3 protein, without DNA. The sample includes hundreds of thousands of distinct CDR3 sequences. The sample belongs to a study of T cells expressing NK-cell markers. Whole-study context: In sorted CD3+CD56+NKG2C+, CD3+CD56+NKG2C- and CD3+CD56-NKG2C+ T cells, TCR beta repertoires were obtained.

Per the germline V gene, CDR1 is SGHRS and CDR2 is YFSETQ. This CDR3 has 14 residues. This TCR was recovered from a woman between 18 and 75 years old in good health. The chain couples TRBV5-1 to TRBJ1-1; the TCRdb D gene call, TRBD1, has no DNA to confirm it. The sequenced sample consisted of blood T cells: a sorted CD56 or NKG2C T cell subset, CD4+ or CD8+ T cells, or bulk PBMC T cells (not recorded which). The CDR3 reads CASSLEPRDTEAFF.